These 9 T cell receptor beta chains came from one sample sequenced in a study of blood T cells in healthy people across ages (dated by TCRdb to the mid-2010s). Receptor libraries were prepared by 5' RACE. The listed sequencing device is Illumina HiSeq 2500. A second PCR of roughly 6 to 12 cycles was run with a J-beta primer mix and a sample-barcoded 5' primer. TCRdb reran the public reads through fastp at Q25 and MiXCR, keeping productive beta chains. Rows merge per CDR3 protein into single entries with the most common DNA and genes. The sample has over a million distinct CDR3 sequences on record, 35% to 55% of them singletons. The ten largest clones capture approximately 20% of the sample. Sequenced: blood. These receptors came from a woman aged 55-70 years in good health.

V usage is TRBV2 and J usage is TRBJ2-1; D tentatively reads TRBD1 or TRBD2 (5 bases each). Germline CDR1 and CDR2: SNHLY and FYNNEI. CDR3 length: 14 amino acids. Trimming stripped 8 bases from V and 3 bases from J, with 14 bases between. CDR3 DNA sequence: TGTGCCAGCGTCCGGGACCTAAACTACAATGAGCAGTTCTTC. As protein: CASVRDLNYNEQFF.

This clonotype was detected only a few times. This chain links TRBV5-1 with TRBJ1-4; D perhaps matches TRBD1 (5 bases). CDR1 and CDR2 (germline): SGHRS, YFSETQ. The V end lost 0 bases, the J end lost 0 bases, and 9 bases lay between the germline ends. This CDR3 comprises 16 residues. DNA for the CDR3: TGCGCCAGCAGCTTGGAACAGGCCGCAACTAATGAAAAACTGTTTTTT. Protein sequence: CASSLEQAATNEKLFF.

The gene calls are TRBV7-7 and TRBJ2-5; 12 positions agree with TRBD2. Per germline, CDR1 SSHAT and CDR2 FNYEAQ (reference sequence). This CDR3 comprises 18 residues. Germline trimming cut 6 bases from V and 3 bases from J; bases unmatched to any gene: 14. The DNA for the CDR3 is TGTGCCAGCAGTCGGATGCCCTCAGGACTAGCGGGGAAAGAGACCCAGTACTTC. Translating gives CASSRMPSGLAGKETQYF.

This chain joins TRBV2 and TRBJ2-5; 11 nucleotides agree with TRBD2. Germline loops: CDR1 SNHLY, CDR2 FYNNEI. CDR3 size: 20 residues. Losses at the gene ends were 8 bases for V and 11 bases for J; bases not matched to a gene: 31. The CDR3 sequence is CASVGDGGLAGLAVYNEQYF. CDR3 nucleotides: TGTGCCAGCGTTGGGGACGGAGGGTTGGCGGGACTAGCGGTTTACAATGAGCAGTACTTC.

The table lists this clonotype with a few counts. V is TRBV6-2 or TRBV6-3 and J is TRBJ2-3; TRBD2 matches 9 bases. V shed 6 bases, J shed 5 bases, and the junction held 6 bases outside the gene matches. In germline, CDR1 is MNHEY, CDR2 SVGEGT. The CDR3 extends over 14 amino acids. CDR3: CASSPVTSGDTQYF. Written as DNA, the CDR3 is TGTGCCAGCAGCCCTGTGACTAGCGGAGATACGCAGTATTTT.

This clonotype was counted between two and nine times. The DNA for the CDR3 is TGTGCCAGCAGTTTTGCCCGGACAGGGTACGAGACCCAGTACTTC. Translation: CASSFARTGYETQYF. This chain joins TRBV27 and TRBJ2-5; 8 positions match TRBD1. The germline V gene has CDR1 MNHEY and CDR2 SMNVEV (reference sequence). V was clipped by 3 bases and J by 5 bases; unmatched bases: 8. This CDR3 spans 15 amino acids.

A few counts support this clonotype. V gene TRBV20-1 combines with J gene TRBJ2-7, with D tentatively TRBD2 (6 bases). This CDR3 has 13 amino acids. Germline loops: CDR1 DFQATT, CDR2 SNEGSKA (reference sequence). V lost 1 base and J 1 base, leaving 8 bases between the germline ends. The CDR3 nucleotides read TGCAGTGCTAGAGGAGGGACTTCCTACGAGCAGTACTTC. Its translation is CSARGGTSYEQYF.

This clonotype was picked up a small number of times. The rearrangement joins TRBV6-5 to TRBJ2-1; D may be TRBD2 (6 bases). V lost 5 bases and J lost 3, with 17 bases in between. Germline-derived CDR1 and CDR2 are MNHEY and SVGAGI. The CDR3 sequence is 16 residues long. DNA of the CDR3: TGTGCCAGCAGTCGCCTCCCCGGGAGCGGCTACAATGAGCAGTTCTTC. It codes for CASSRLPGSGYNEQFF.

This clonotype has more than one count but fewer than ten. In DNA, the CDR3 is TGTGCCAGCTCACCTGAAACAGGGGCCAACGTCCTGACTTTC. This translates into CASSPETGANVLTF. The chain has TRBV18 and TRBJ2-6; D is uncertain. V lost 3 bases and J lost 4, with 7 bases in between. The CDR3 runs to 14 residues. Germline V gene data show CDR1 as KGHSH and CDR2 as LQKENI.